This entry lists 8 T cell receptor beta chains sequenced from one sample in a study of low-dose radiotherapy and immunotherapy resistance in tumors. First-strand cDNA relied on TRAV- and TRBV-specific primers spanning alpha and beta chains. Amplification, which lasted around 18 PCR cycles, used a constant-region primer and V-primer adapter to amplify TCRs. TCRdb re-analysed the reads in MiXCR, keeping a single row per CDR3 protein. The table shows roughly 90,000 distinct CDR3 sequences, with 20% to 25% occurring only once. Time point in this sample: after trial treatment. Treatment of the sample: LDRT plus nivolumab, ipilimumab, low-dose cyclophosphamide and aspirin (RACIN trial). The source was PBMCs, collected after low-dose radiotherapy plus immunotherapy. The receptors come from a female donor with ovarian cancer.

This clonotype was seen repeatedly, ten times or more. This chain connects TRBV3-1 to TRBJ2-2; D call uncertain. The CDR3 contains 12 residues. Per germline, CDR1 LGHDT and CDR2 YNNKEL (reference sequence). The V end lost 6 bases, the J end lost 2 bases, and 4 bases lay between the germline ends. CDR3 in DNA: TGTGCCAGCAGTTACAACACCGGGGAGCTGTTTTTT. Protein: CASSYNTGELFF.

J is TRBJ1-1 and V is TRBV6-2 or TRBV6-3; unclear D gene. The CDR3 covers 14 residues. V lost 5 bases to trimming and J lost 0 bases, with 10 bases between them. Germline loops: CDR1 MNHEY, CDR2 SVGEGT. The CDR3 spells CASSAIGVNTEAFF. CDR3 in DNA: TGTGCCAGCAGTGCGATCGGGGTGAACACTGAAGCTTTCTTT.

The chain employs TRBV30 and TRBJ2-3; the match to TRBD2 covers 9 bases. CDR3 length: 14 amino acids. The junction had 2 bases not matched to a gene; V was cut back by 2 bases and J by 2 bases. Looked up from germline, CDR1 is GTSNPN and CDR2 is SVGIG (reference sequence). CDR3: CAWSIAGVTDTQYF. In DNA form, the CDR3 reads TGTGCCTGGAGTATAGCGGGGGTCACAGATACGCAGTATTTT. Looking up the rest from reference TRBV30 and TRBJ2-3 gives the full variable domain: SQTIHQWPATLVQPVGSPLSLECTVEGTSNPNLYWYRQAAGRGLQLLFYSVGIGQISSEVPQNLSASRPQDRQFILSSKKLLLSDSGFYLCAWSIAGVTDTQYFGPGTRLTVL.

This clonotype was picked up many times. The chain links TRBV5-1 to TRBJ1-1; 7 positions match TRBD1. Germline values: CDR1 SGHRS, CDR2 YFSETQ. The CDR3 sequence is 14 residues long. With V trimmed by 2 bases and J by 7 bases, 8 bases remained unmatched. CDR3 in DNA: TGCGCCAGCAGCTTCGTAGGGGGCCTGAGTGAAGCTTTCTTT. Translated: CASSFVGGLSEAFF. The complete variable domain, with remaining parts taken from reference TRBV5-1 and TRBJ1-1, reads KAGVTQTPRYLIKTRGQQVTLSCSPISGHRSVSWYQQTPGQGLQFLFEYFSETQRNKGNFPGRFSGRQFSNSRSEMNVSTLELGDSALYLCASSFVGGLSEAFFGQGTRLTVV.

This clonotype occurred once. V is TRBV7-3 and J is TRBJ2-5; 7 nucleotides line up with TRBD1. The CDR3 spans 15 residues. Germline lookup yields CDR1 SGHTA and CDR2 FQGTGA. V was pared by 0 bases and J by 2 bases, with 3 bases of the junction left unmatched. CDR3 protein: CASSLTRDRQETQYF. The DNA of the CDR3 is TGTGCCAGCAGCTTAACCCGGGACAGACAAGAGACCCAGTACTTC.

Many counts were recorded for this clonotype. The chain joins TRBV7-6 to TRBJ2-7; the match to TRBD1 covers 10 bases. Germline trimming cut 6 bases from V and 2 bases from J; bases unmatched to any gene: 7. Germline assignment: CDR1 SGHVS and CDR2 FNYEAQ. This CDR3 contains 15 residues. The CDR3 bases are TGTGCCAGCAGACAGTACGGGACAGGGGCCTACGAGCAGTACTTC. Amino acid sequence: CASRQYGTGAYEQYF.

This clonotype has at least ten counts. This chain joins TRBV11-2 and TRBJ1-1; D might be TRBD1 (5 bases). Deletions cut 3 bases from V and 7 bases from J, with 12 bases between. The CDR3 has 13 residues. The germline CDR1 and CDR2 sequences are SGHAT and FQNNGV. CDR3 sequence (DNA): TGTGCCAGCAGCTTTCCGGGACCAGGTGAAGCTTTCTTT. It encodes CASSFPGPGEAFF.

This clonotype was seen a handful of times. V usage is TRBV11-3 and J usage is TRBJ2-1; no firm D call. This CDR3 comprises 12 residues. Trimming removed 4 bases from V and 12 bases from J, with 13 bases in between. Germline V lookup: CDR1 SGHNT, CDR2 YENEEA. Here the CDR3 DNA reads TGTGCCAGCAGCTCTGGACCAGTCGGGCAGTTCTTC. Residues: CASSSGPVGQFF.